These 30 T cell receptor beta chains were sequenced from one sample in a study of Graves' ophthalmopathy and Graves' hyperthyroidism. RNA transcripts were the template, and TCR beta CDR3 regions were amplified from them. HTBI primers were used in a first-round RT-PCR, which preceded a second-round multiplex PCR. TCRdb re-called the multiplex PCR reads through MiXCR, storing one row per CDR3 protein. The sample has 300,000 to 500,000 distinct CDR3 sequences, just over 15% seen once. The sample taken for sequencing was peripheral blood. Receptor source: a woman aged 18-29 years with stable Graves' hyperthyroidism.

There are many counts of this clonotype. V usage is TRBV6-1 and J usage is TRBJ1-6; a weak D match, TRBD1 (5 bases). The V gene lost 4 bases and the J gene lost 9 bases, with 10 bases spanning the gap. The CDR3 extends over 13 amino acids. Germline assignment: CDR1 MNHNS and CDR2 SASEGT. As DNA, the CDR3 is TGTGCCAGCAGTGCCGGGGCGACTTCACCCCTCCACTTT. It translates to CASSAGATSPLHF.

A few counts support this clonotype. Here the CDR3 omits its conserved ending phenylalanine or tryptophan, so a read error is the likely source. V is TRBV10-1 and J is TRBJ2-7; D call uncertain. This CDR3 spans 16 amino acids. V was pared by 4 bases and J by 0 bases, with 16 bases between. Germline assignment: CDR1 WNHNN and CDR2 SYGVQD (reference sequence). The DNA of the CDR3 is TGCGCCAGCAGTGGAGCAGCCCGCCGCCTCTCCTACGAGCAGTACCTC. The encoded protein is CASSGAARRLSYEQYL.

This clonotype was picked up one time. The J gene is TRBJ2-7, the V gene TRBV7-6; perhaps TRBD2 as D (5 bases). Looked up from germline, CDR1 is SGHVS and CDR2 is FNYEAQ. The CDR3 spans 16 residues. V dropped 1 base and J dropped 3 bases, with 16 bases sitting between them. The CDR3 protein is CASSLEGLAPGYEQYF. The CDR3 DNA reads TGTGCCAGCAGCTTAGAGGGTTTAGCGCCGGGCTACGAGCAGTACTTC.

The chain couples TRBV4-2 to TRBJ2-7; no firm D call. Per germline, CDR1 LGHNA and CDR2 YNFKEQ. The V end lost 1 base, the J end lost 0 bases, and 10 bases lay between the germline ends. This CDR3 comprises 15 residues. For the CDR3, the DNA is TGTGCCAGCAGCCAAGTTGTTTCAGCCTCCTACGAGCAGTACTTC. Its protein product is CASSQVVSASYEQYF.

This clonotype was seen ten or more times. The chain joins TRBV6-1 to TRBJ1-3, with D tentatively TRBD1 (6 bases). The V end was cut by 0 bases, the J end by 2 bases, with 11 bases between. The CDR3 is 16 amino acids. Germline-derived CDR1 and CDR2 are MNHNS and SASEGT. CDR3 DNA: TGTGCCAGCAGTGAAGCCAGGGGTGGAGCTGGAAACACCATATATTTT. This sequence encodes CASSEARGGAGNTIYF.

This clonotype was recorded many times. The chain links TRBV12-3 or TRBV12-4 to TRBJ2-5; D possibly corresponds to TRBD2 (5 bases). This CDR3 spans 14 amino acids. Trimming shortened V by 1 base and J by 2 bases, and 8 bases separated the two germline ends. The CDR3 loop is CASSLGAEQETQYF. The CDR3 region has the DNA TGTGCCAGCAGTTTAGGAGCGGAGCAAGAGACCCAGTACTTC.

This clonotype has ten or more counts. The genes are TRBV6-1 and TRBJ1-2; no definite D call. This CDR3 region has 12 residues. Germline V lookup: CDR1 MNHNS, CDR2 SASEGT. V shed 2 bases and J shed 14 bases, with 15 bases lying between them. CDR3 protein: CASSEWSTRRTF. As DNA, the CDR3 is TGTGCCAGCAGTGAATGGTCGACGAGGAGAACCTTC.

This clonotype was recorded at least ten times. This chain links TRBV7-2 with TRBJ1-1; 7 nucleotides match TRBD1. The germline V gene has CDR1 SGHTA and CDR2 FQGNSA. The CDR3 has 13 residues. Germline trimming cut 1 base from V and 8 bases from J; bases unmatched to any gene: 4. This CDR3 reads CASSLDRGREAFF. The CDR3 DNA follows: TGTGCCAGCAGCTTAGACAGGGGCCGCGAAGCTTTCTTT.

This clonotype has ten or more counts. The chain links TRBV5-6 to TRBJ2-2; D tentatively reads TRBD1 or TRBD2 (5 bases each). Trimming stripped 6 bases from V and 2 bases from J, with 11 bases between. Per the germline V gene, CDR1 is SGHDT and CDR2 is YYEEEE. CDR3 length: 14 residues. CDR3 loop: CASTPGANTGELFF. CDR3 DNA: TGTGCCAGCACCCCCGGGGCAAACACCGGGGAGCTGTTTTTT.

Many counts were recorded for this clonotype. The gene calls are TRBV25-1 and TRBJ1-2, with a tentative D call TRBD1 (5 bases). This CDR3 comprises 17 residues. The germline V and J ends were trimmed by 6 bases and 1 base, with 21 bases remaining between them. Germline CDR1 MGHDK, CDR2 SYGVNS. CDR3 sequence: CASSPPTGTSDNYGYTF. For the CDR3, the DNA is TGTGCCAGCAGCCCGCCTACAGGAACTTCCGATAACTATGGCTACACCTTC.

J is TRBJ2-5 and V is TRBV6-2 or TRBV6-3; 7 bases are shared with TRBD2. The V segment lost 6 bases and the J segment 2 bases; nucleotides outside the gene matches: 9. The CDR3 contains 15 residues. The germline V gene encodes CDR1 MNHEY and CDR2 SVGEGT. The CDR3 sequence is CASSGLVGGQETQYF. The DNA for the CDR3 is TGTGCCAGCAGCGGACTAGTGGGAGGTCAAGAGACCCAGTACTTC.

There are many counts of this clonotype. This chain connects TRBV7-2 to TRBJ2-7; D is unresolved. The germline gives CDR1 SGHTA, CDR2 FQGNSA. This CDR3 is built from 12 residues. V lost 5 bases to trimming and J lost 2 bases, with 7 bases between them. The CDR3 DNA follows: TGTGCCAGCAGCCGCCCCCCCTACGAGCAGTACTTC. This codes for CASSRPPYEQYF.

This clonotype came up a few times. This could be a read error, since a much larger clone is one nucleotide away. V and J are TRBV13 and TRBJ1-2; D is perhaps TRBD1 (5 bases). The CDR3 extends over 14 amino acids. Germline-derived CDR1 and CDR2 are PRHDT and FYEKMQ (reference sequence). The CDR3, as DNA: TGTGTCAGCAGCTTAGGCCTACAGGCCCATGGCTACACCTTC. Translation gives CVSSLGLQAHGYTF.

This clonotype was observed many times. J is TRBJ2-5 and V is TRBV20-1; weak D call: TRBD1 (5 bases). The CDR3 has 14 amino acids. Germline V gene sequence: CDR1 DFQATT, CDR2 SNEGSKA (reference sequence). The germline V and J ends were trimmed by 0 bases and 1 base, with 9 bases remaining between them. DNA for the CDR3: TGCAGTGCTAGAGACAGGGAAGGCCAAGAGACCCAGTACTTC. Translation gives CSARDREGQETQYF.

This clonotype has only one observation. The gene calls are TRBV6-1 and TRBJ1-2; the D gene is possibly TRBD1 (5 bases). Germline CDR1 and CDR2: MNHNS and SASEGT. The CDR3 totals 14 residues. V was cut by 3 bases and J by 4 bases, with 12 bases left in between. This chain's CDR3 is CASSEGVVLYGYTF. The CDR3 DNA reads TGTGCCAGCAGTGAGGGGGTCGTCCTCTATGGCTACACCTTC.

The table lists this clonotype with a few counts. A read error may be the cause here, since a much bigger clone is one base away. The rearrangement links TRBV6-1 to TRBJ2-7; the D gene is possibly TRBD2 (6 bases). CDR1 is MNHNS and CDR2 is SASEGT in the germline V gene. V was shortened by 6 bases and J by 6 bases, with 21 bases between the two germline ends. The CDR3 length is 15 residues. Written as DNA, the CDR3 is TGTGCCAGCAGCCGGGGCCGGGAGAGGGTGGGCGAGCAGTACTTC. Translated, it gives CASSRGRERVGEQYF.

This clonotype has more than one count but fewer than ten. V usage is TRBV11-2 and J usage is TRBJ1-2; tentative D call: TRBD1 (5 bases). V was cut by 5 bases and J by 5 bases, with 24 bases left in between. The CDR3 length is 17 residues. Germline V gene sequence: CDR1 SGHAT, CDR2 FQNNGV. CDR3 bases: TGTGCCAGCAGCGTAACAATACCGGGACGGAGAAATTATGGCTACACCTTC. Protein product: CASSVTIPGRRNYGYTF.

Ten or more counts support this clonotype. The chain couples TRBV28 to TRBJ1-2; 11 bases map to TRBD1. V trimming: 3 bases; J trimming: 8 bases; junction bases outside the gene matches: 5. Germline V CDR1 and CDR2: MDHEN, SYDVKM. The CDR3 has 14 residues. As DNA, the CDR3 is TGTGCCAGCAGTTTGGACAGGGGGCTAGGGGGCTACACCTTC. It specifies CASSLDRGLGGYTF.

This chain connects TRBV4-2 to TRBJ1-6; D gene ambiguous. The CDR3 is 16 residues long. Per germline, CDR1 LGHNA and CDR2 YNFKEQ. Trimming cost V 0 bases and J 7 bases, with 13 bases left between them. The CDR3 bases are TGTGCCAGCAGCCAAGAGGAGGGCAGACAAAATTCACCCCTCCACTTT. Residues: CASSQEEGRQNSPLHF.

A few counts support this clonotype. V usage is TRBV28 and J usage is TRBJ1-1; D gene ambiguous. From germline, CDR1 is MDHEN and CDR2 SYDVKM. The CDR3 totals 15 residues. Trimming cost V 8 bases and J 4 bases, with 20 bases left between them. For the CDR3, the DNA is TGTGCCAGCGTTTTAAAAAAACGGGCGTTCACTGAAGCTTTCTTT. This translates into CASVLKKRAFTEAFF.

This clonotype occurred many times. This rearrangement joins TRBV12-3 or TRBV12-4 to TRBJ1-2; D is unclear. The CDR3 is made up of 16 amino acids. The V end lost 6 bases, the J end lost 8 bases, and 25 bases lay between the germline ends. The CDR3 bases are TGTGCCAGCAGCCCAGACGGGTCGGGCCACGGCTCGGGCTACACCTTC. Translating gives CASSPDGSGHGSGYTF.

This clonotype was seen many times. The chain has TRBV6-1 and TRBJ1-5; D unresolved. V was shortened by 0 bases and J by 4 bases, with 7 bases between the two germline ends. CDR3 length: 14 amino acids. CDR1 is MNHNS and CDR2 is SASEGT in the germline V gene. The CDR3 DNA sequence: TGTGCCAGCAGTGAAGCGCCGACTAATCAGCCCCAGCATTTT. Its translation is CASSEAPTNQPQHF.

This clonotype came up many times. CDR3 amino acids: CASSFGEEETQYF. CDR3 coding DNA: TGTGCCAGCAGCTTTGGGGAAGAAGAGACCCAGTACTTC. The chain joins TRBV5-4 to TRBJ2-5, with no clear D. Trimming shortened V by 2 bases and J by 3 bases, and 8 bases separated the two germline ends. Germline assignment: CDR1 SGHNT and CDR2 YYREEE (reference sequence). The CDR3 has 13 residues.

In its sample, this clonotype was seen many times. The CDR3 DNA is TGTGCCAGCAGCTTAGAGAGTCCGGGGTGGAACGGGGAGCTGTTTTTT. This translates into CASSLESPGWNGELFF. The chain combines TRBV11-2 with TRBJ2-2; weak D call: TRBD2 (5 bases). V was cut by 0 bases and J by 7 bases, with 15 bases left in between. Germline V gives CDR1 SGHAT, CDR2 FQNNGV. The CDR3 extends over 16 amino acids.

Written as DNA, the CDR3 is TGTGCCAGCAGCCCCCAAGTAGGGAGGGAGGGTCTCTACGAGCAGTACTTC. Residues: CASSPQVGREGLYEQYF. The rearrangement joins TRBV3-1 to TRBJ2-7; 7 bases are shared with TRBD2. CDR1 and CDR2 from the germline V gene are LGHDT and YNNKEL (reference sequence). The CDR3 sequence is 17 residues long. The V gene end was trimmed by 4 bases and the J gene end by 3 bases; junction bases not matched to a gene: 15.

This clonotype was seen ten or more times. The rearrangement uses TRBV25-1 and TRBJ1-1; D is perhaps TRBD1 (5 bases). The CDR3 contains 13 residues. CDR1 and CDR2 (germline): MGHDK, SYGVNS. Between the trimmed V and J ends, which lost 3 bases and 10 bases, there was a span of 15 bases. The CDR3 reads CASSESGPLRAFF. The CDR3 coding sequence is TGTGCCAGCAGTGAGTCGGGACCACTCCGAGCTTTCTTT.

The chain couples TRBV12-3 or TRBV12-4 to TRBJ1-1, with D possibly TRBD1 on 5 matching bases. The CDR3 runs to 14 residues. The V gene lost 5 bases and the J gene lost 2 bases, with 12 bases spanning the gap. For the CDR3, the DNA is TGTGCCAGCAGTCACATGAGGGGAAACACTGAAGCTTTCTTT. It specifies CASSHMRGNTEAFF.

This clonotype was seen many times. The J gene is TRBJ2-7, the V gene TRBV19; 8 positions match TRBD2. With 6 bases clipped from V and 9 bases from J, the junction kept 16 bases outside the gene matches. The length of the CDR3 is 15 residues. Germline V gives CDR1 LNHDA, CDR2 SQIVND (reference sequence). The CDR3 region is CASRSGGGPAIRQYF. In nucleotides, the CDR3 is TGTGCCAGTAGGTCCGGGGGGGGCCCAGCGATTCGGCAGTACTTC.

In its sample, this clonotype was seen many times. V gene TRBV27 combines with J gene TRBJ1-1, with D tentatively TRBD1 (5 bases). Trimming stripped 7 bases from V and 3 bases from J, with 12 bases between. The CDR3 loop spans 13 amino acids. Germline CDR1 is MNHEY and CDR2 is SMNVEV (reference sequence). CDR3 in DNA: TGTGCCAGCACCCCCCAGGGCCACACTGAAGCTTTCTTT. Translated, it gives CASTPQGHTEAFF.

This clonotype occurred many times. This CDR3 reads CASSENMGTLNTGELFF. In DNA form, the CDR3 reads TGTGCCAGCAGTGAAAATATGGGGACATTGAACACCGGGGAGCTGTTTTTT. The rearrangement links TRBV6-1 to TRBJ2-2; maybe TRBD1 (6 bases). In germline, CDR1 is MNHNS, CDR2 SASEGT. This CDR3 region has 17 residues. V was shortened by 2 bases and J by 1 base, with 14 bases between the two germline ends.